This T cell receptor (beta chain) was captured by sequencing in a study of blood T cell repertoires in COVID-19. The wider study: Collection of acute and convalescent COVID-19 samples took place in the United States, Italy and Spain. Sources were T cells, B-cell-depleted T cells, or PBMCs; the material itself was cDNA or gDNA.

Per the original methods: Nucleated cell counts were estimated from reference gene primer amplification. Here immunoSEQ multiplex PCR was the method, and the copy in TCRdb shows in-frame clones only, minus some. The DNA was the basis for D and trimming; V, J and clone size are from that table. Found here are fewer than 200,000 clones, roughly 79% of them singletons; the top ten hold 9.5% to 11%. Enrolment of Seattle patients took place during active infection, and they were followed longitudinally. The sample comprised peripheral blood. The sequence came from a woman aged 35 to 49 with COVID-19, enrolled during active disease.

CDR3 DNA sequence: TGTGCCGTCCCCACAGGCGGATCGAACACCGGGGAGCTGTTTTTT. Translating it yields CAVPTGGSNTGELFF. The rearrangement uses TRBV6-5 and TRBJ2-2, with a weak D call TRBD1 (5 bases). The ends were cut back, 11 bases at V and 0 bases at J, with 16 bases in the middle. This CDR3 is built from 15 residues. Per the germline V gene, CDR1 is MNHEY and CDR2 is SVGAGI.